These 11 T cell receptor beta chains originate from one sample sequenced in a study of blood T cell repertoires in COVID-19. TCRdb's copy holds only in-frame clones and misses some; the assay was immunoSEQ multiplex PCR. The sample lists some 42,000 clones; roughly 81% were seen once. Sequenced sample: peripheral blood. The receptors derive from a woman between 70 and 85 years old with acute or convalescent COVID-19.

The chain uses TRBV27 and TRBJ2-7, with TRBD2 identical over 11 bases. V was pared by 3 bases and J by 3 bases, with 4 bases of the junction left unmatched. Germline values: CDR1 MNHEY, CDR2 SMNVEV (reference sequence). The CDR3 is 15 residues long. The CDR3, as DNA: TGTGCCAGCAGTTTCCACACTAGCGGGGGCTACGAGCAGTACTTC. It is translated as CASSFHTSGGYEQYF.

This chain connects TRBV9 to TRBJ2-2, with 11 positions matching TRBD1. Germline V gives CDR1 SGDLS, CDR2 YYNGEE. With V trimmed by 3 bases and J by 7 bases, 8 bases remained unmatched. The CDR3 sequence is 16 residues long. CDR3 sequence reads: CASSGGQGAKGGELFF. The CDR3 region has the DNA TGTGCCAGCAGCGGTGGACAGGGGGCGAAAGGCGGGGAGCTGTTTTTT.

This clone was detected only a few times. The rearrangement links TRBV6-5 to TRBJ1-4; no reliable D call. Between the trimmed V and J ends, which lost 6 bases and 4 bases, there was a span of 12 bases. This CDR3 contains 14 residues. CDR1 is MNHEY, CDR2 SVGAGI, per germline. The CDR3 sequence: CASSRRSFNEKLFF. The CDR3 nucleotides are TGTGCCAGCAGCAGACGGAGCTTTAATGAAAAACTGTTTTTT.

This chain connects TRBV19 to TRBJ2-5; TRBD1 matches 7 bases. J gave up 3 bases and V 5 bases, and 3 bases lay outside the gene matches. The CDR3 is 13 amino acids. CDR1 LNHDA and CDR2 SQIVND come from the germline V gene (reference sequence). CDR3 in DNA: TGTGCCAGTAGTTCCACAGGGGAAGAGACCCAGTACTTC. Its translation is CASSSTGEETQYF.

CDR3 bases: TGTGCCAGCTCACCACCGGCCAAACCCTACAATGAGCAGTTCTTC. Its protein product is CASSPPAKPYNEQFF. This sequence joins TRBV18 and TRBJ2-1; no clear D gene. V was pared by 0 bases and J by 2 bases, with 8 bases between. Germline CDR1 and CDR2: KGHSH and LQKENI. The CDR3 length is 15 residues.

V usage is TRBV2 and J usage is TRBJ1-2; a weak D match, TRBD1 (5 bases). CDR1 and CDR2 (germline): SNHLY, FYNNEI. The CDR3 extends over 14 amino acids. V lost 2 bases to trimming and J lost 0 bases, with 7 bases between them. The CDR3 nucleotides are TGTGCCAGCAGTGAACAGGGTTCTAACTATGGCTACACCTTC. This sequence encodes CASSEQGSNYGYTF.

The genes are TRBV7-2 and TRBJ1-3, with 10 nucleotides matching TRBD1. CDR1 SGHTA and CDR2 FQGNSA come from the germline V gene. This CDR3 region has 16 residues. Trimming at V came to 5 bases and at J to 4 bases, leaving 8 bases not matched to a gene. CDR3 protein: CASSPTGGYRGNTIYF. CDR3 DNA sequence: TGTGCCAGCAGCCCGACAGGGGGCTATCGAGGAAACACCATATATTTT. Based on the CDR3 plus reference TRBV7-2 and TRBJ1-3, the full variable domain is GAGVSQSPSNKVTEKGKDVELRCDPISGHTALYWYRQSLGQGLEFLIYFQGNSAPDKSGLPSDRFSAERTGGSVSTLTIQRTQQEDSAVYLCASSPTGGYRGNTIYFGEGSWLTVV.

The V and J genes are TRBV6-5 and TRBJ1-2; D might be TRBD1 (6 bases). The CDR3 sequence is 14 residues long. Trimming removed 7 bases at V and 7 bases at J, with 19 bases between. Germline CDR1 is MNHEY and CDR2 is SVGAGI. Here the CDR3 DNA reads TGTGCCAGCAACGGATGGGACACCTTGGGTGGCTACACCTTC. Its translation: CASNGWDTLGGYTF.

The chain couples TRBV10-1 to TRBJ2-3; the D gene is possibly TRBD2 (6 bases). The germline V gene has CDR1 WNHNN and CDR2 SYGVQD (reference sequence). CDR3 size: 14 residues. Trimming shortened V by 3 bases and J by 0 bases, and 7 bases separated the two germline ends. The CDR3: CASSEAGSTDTQYF. The CDR3 DNA reads TGCGCCAGCAGTGAAGCGGGTAGCACAGATACGCAGTATTTT.

The J gene is TRBJ1-2, the V gene TRBV11-2; D remains ambiguous. Germline V gene sequence: CDR1 SGHAT, CDR2 FQNNGV. V dropped 0 bases and J dropped 7 bases, with 15 bases sitting between them. The CDR3 totals 15 residues. The CDR3 sequence is CASSLEGSVRGGYTF. Written as DNA, the CDR3 is TGTGCCAGCAGCTTAGAAGGTTCGGTGCGCGGTGGCTACACCTTC.

The chain links TRBV30 to TRBJ2-1, with TRBD2 matching 12 bases. J was trimmed by 2 bases and V by 3 bases; bases with no gene match: 11. The CDR3 contains 18 residues. Germline V gene sequence: CDR1 GTSNPN, CDR2 SVGIG (reference sequence). The CDR3 reads CAWSRTSGMMRAYNEQFF. As DNA, the CDR3 is TGTGCCTGGAGCCGGACTAGCGGGATGATGCGTGCCTACAATGAGCAGTTCTTC.